This T cell receptor (beta chain) was found in a study of T-cell reconstitution after alpha-beta-depleted transplantation in children. Study conclusions and caveats: Alpha-beta T cells about two months after transplant reportedly derived from several hundred expanded graft clones.

Unique molecular identifiers featured in how the TCRbeta library was prepared. TCRdb called the PCR reads again in MiXCR, with one record for every CDR3 protein. This sample has some 120,000 distinct CDR3 sequences, with roughly 9% found just once. This clonotype was picked up a small number of times. Its cognate antigen is unknown. Germline CDR1 MDHEN, CDR2 SYDVKM. The CDR3 contains 16 residues. V lost 4 bases, J lost 8 bases, and 8 bases stayed unmatched. This specimen consisted of PBMCs, mostly from graft donor cells, obtained 180 days after TCRalphabeta/CD19-depleted stem cell transplant. The chain recombines TRBV28 with TRBJ2-3, with 14 bases lining up with TRBD2. The source is a girl under two years old who had a stem cell transplant for combined immunodeficiency, so the T cells may come from the graft donor. The CDR3 DNA sequence: TGTGCCAGCAGTTCCCGACTAGCGGGGGGGCCCGGTACGCAGTATTTT. It translates to CASSSRLAGGPGTQYF.